The 30 T cell receptor beta chains reported below all come from one sample, sequenced in a study of shared clonotypes between healthy human individuals. Sequencing used immunoSEQ multiplex PCR; TCRdb keeps in-frame clones, though not all of them. This repertoire shows about 2.4 million clones, 93% found once; its top ten account for around 0.37%. Sequences were obtained from naive CD4+ T cells from PBMCs. This sample's subset: CD45RA+ positively selected. The receptors stem from a man younger than 35 in good health. Some clones in this sample may be carry-over from other donors' samples.

CDR3 DNA sequence: TGTGCCAGCAGCCGCACCGGGACCACCTACAATGAGCAGTTCTTC. Protein sequence: CASSRTGTTYNEQFF. The gene calls are TRBV4-2 and TRBJ2-1, with D possibly called TRBD1 or TRBD2 (5 bases each). The germline CDR1 and CDR2 sequences are LGHNA and YNFKEQ. The CDR3 runs to 15 residues. V was trimmed by 4 bases and J by 2 bases, leaving 12 bases between them.

The chain uses TRBV6-5 and TRBJ2-3; 11 bases map to TRBD2. V lost 2 bases, J lost 6 bases, and 4 bases stayed unmatched. CDR1 is MNHEY, CDR2 SVGAGI, per germline. This CDR3 is 15 amino acids long. The CDR3 bases are TGTGCCAGCAGTTACGGACTAGCGGGTTTGGATACGCAGTATTTT. Its translation is CASSYGLAGLDTQYF.

The rearrangement uses TRBV19 and TRBJ2-2; D not certain. This CDR3 is built from 13 residues. Germline CDR1 is LNHDA and CDR2 is SQIVND (reference sequence). Deletions cut 9 bases from V and 5 bases from J, with 13 bases between. CDR3 residues: CASRGSSTGELFF. The CDR3 nucleotides are TGTGCCAGCCGCGGCTCTAGTACCGGGGAGCTGTTTTTT.

V and J are TRBV30 and TRBJ1-5; unclear D gene. Between the trimmed V and J ends, which lost 3 bases and 0 bases, there was a span of 15 bases. Per the germline V gene, CDR1 is GTSNPN and CDR2 is SVGIG (reference sequence). The CDR3 consists of 16 residues. The CDR3 sequence is CAWSGPGTYSNQPQHF. The CDR3 bases are TGTGCCTGGAGCGGGCCAGGCACCTATAGCAATCAGCCCCAGCATTTT.

The gene calls are TRBV7-6 and TRBJ2-5, with 14 bases that match TRBD2. The CDR3 has 17 residues. Unmatched junction bases numbered 10, after V lost 5 bases and J lost 5 bases. The V gene's germline CDR1 is SGHVS and CDR2 FNYEAQ. In DNA, the CDR3 is TGTGCCAGCAGCCGGGGACTAGCGGGAGATGGAGGGGAGACCCAGTACTTC. This sequence encodes CASSRGLAGDGGETQYF.

The genes are TRBV7-9 and TRBJ1-1; TRBD1 agrees at 7 bases. J was trimmed by 10 bases and V by 1 base; bases with no gene match: 6. This CDR3 contains 13 residues. Germline V gene sequence: CDR1 SEHNR, CDR2 FQNEAQ (reference sequence). The CDR3 region is CASSLGQGLLAFF. As DNA, the CDR3 is TGTGCCAGCAGCTTAGGACAGGGCCTCTTAGCTTTCTTT.

The V call is TRBV2, the J call TRBJ1-4; no definite D call. V was cut by 6 bases and J by 3 bases, with 8 bases left in between. Germline lookup yields CDR1 SNHLY and CDR2 FYNNEI. This CDR3 spans 13 amino acids. The CDR3 reads CASSGLANEKLFF. The CDR3 nucleotides read TGTGCCAGCAGCGGGTTGGCTAATGAAAAACTGTTTTTT. The whole variable domain, filled in from reference TRBV2 and TRBJ1-4, reads EPEVTQTPSHQVTQMGQEVILRCVPISNHLYFYWYRQILGQKVEFLVSFYNNEISEKSEIFDDQFSVERPDGSNFTLKIRSTKLEDSAMYFCASSGLANEKLFFGSGTQLSVL.

The J gene is TRBJ2-3, the V gene TRBV7-2; 7 bases are a match to TRBD1. Germline V gene data show CDR1 as SGHTA and CDR2 as FQGNSA. This CDR3 comprises 15 residues. J was trimmed by 4 bases and V by 2 bases; bases with no gene match: 6. DNA of the CDR3: TGTGCCAGCAGCTTACAGACAGGGAGCTCAGATACGCAGTATTTT. This translates into CASSLQTGSSDTQYF.

The chain employs TRBV30 and TRBJ1-3, with 7 bases that match TRBD1. V trimming: 3 bases; J trimming: 4 bases; junction bases outside the gene matches: 12. The CDR3 totals 16 residues. The germline gives CDR1 GTSNPN, CDR2 SVGIG (reference sequence). DNA for the CDR3: TGTGCCTGGAGGGAGATTAGGGGGCTCGGAGGAAACACCATATATTTT. It is translated as CAWREIRGLGGNTIYF.

This chain uses TRBV14 with TRBJ2-6; D remains unclear. The CDR3 runs 12 residues. Trimming stripped 8 bases from V and 6 bases from J, with 8 bases between. Germline V gene sequence: CDR1 SGHDN, CDR2 FVKESK. The chain's CDR3 is CASGLVANVLTF. Written as DNA, the CDR3 is TGTGCCAGCGGTCTTGTGGCCAACGTCCTGACTTTC.

The V call is TRBV6-5, the J call TRBJ2-7; D remains unclear. Trimming removed 4 bases from V and 4 bases from J, with 14 bases in between. The CDR3 length is 14 residues. In germline, CDR1 is MNHEY, CDR2 SVGAGI. The CDR3 DNA follows: TGTGCCAGCAGTTCAAGACCTCCGAGATACGAGCAGTACTTC. Protein sequence: CASSSRPPRYEQYF.

V is TRBV7-9 and J is TRBJ2-7; D not certain. With 4 bases removed from V and 6 bases from J, the gap between germline ends came to 22 bases. CDR1 SEHNR and CDR2 FQNEAQ come from the germline V gene (reference sequence). The CDR3 is 16 amino acids. CDR3 sequence: CASSSRNPTPPGEQYF. The CDR3 nucleotides read TGTGCCAGCAGCTCTAGAAACCCGACCCCTCCTGGCGAGCAGTACTTC.

Concerning this clone itself: This sample includes further DNA sequences coding for the same CDR3. This chain connects TRBV18 to TRBJ2-5, with D maybe TRBD1 (5 bases). V lost 3 bases, J lost 4 bases, and 12 bases lay in between. Germline values: CDR1 KGHSH, CDR2 LQKENI. The CDR3 loop spans 14 amino acids. The CDR3, as DNA: TGTGCCAGCTCACCGACGTCAGGGTCAGAGACCCAGTACTTC. It is translated as CASSPTSGSETQYF.

V and J are TRBV2 and TRBJ2-6; D may be TRBD1 (5 bases). Trimming stripped 4 bases from V and 0 bases from J, with 7 bases between. Germline V gene lookup returns CDR1 SNHLY and CDR2 FYNNEI. CDR3 length: 15 residues. CDR3 bases: TGTGCCAGCAGTGGACAGCCCTCTGGGGCCAACGTCCTGACTTTC. Its protein product is CASSGQPSGANVLTF.

Regarding this clone: Other DNA sequences within the sample encode an identical CDR3. The J gene is TRBJ1-5, the V gene TRBV11-2; no firm D call. The CDR3 length is 13 residues. Per the germline V gene, CDR1 is SGHAT and CDR2 is FQNNGV. V shed 0 bases and J shed 7 bases, with 7 bases lying between them. CDR3 bases: TGTGCCAGCAGCTTAGACCTGGGACAGCCCCAGCATTTT. Protein product: CASSLDLGQPQHF.

The rearrangement links TRBV7-6 to TRBJ2-2, with a possible D match to TRBD2 (6 bases). CDR1 and CDR2 (germline): SGHVS, FNYEAQ. Deletions cut 5 bases from V and 2 bases from J, with 9 bases between. This CDR3 has 14 residues. The CDR3 nucleotides read TGTGCCAGCAGCGGACTACCCAACACCGGGGAGCTGTTTTTT. Amino acids: CASSGLPNTGELFF.

The rearrangement uses TRBV5-1 and TRBJ2-7; 12 bases match TRBD2. Per germline, CDR1 SGHRS and CDR2 YFSETQ. The CDR3 has 17 residues. With V trimmed by 3 bases and J by 0 bases, 7 bases remained unmatched. The DNA of the CDR3 is TGCGCCAGCAGCTGGGGACTAGCGGGCCGGAGCTCCTACGAGCAGTACTTC. It specifies CASSWGLAGRSSYEQYF.

The gene calls are TRBV5-4 and TRBJ2-6; TRBD1 agrees at 10 bases. V shed 4 bases and J 1 base; nucleotides not matched to a gene: 8. The germline CDR1 and CDR2 sequences are SGHNT and YYREEE (reference sequence). This CDR3 has 18 amino acids. The CDR3 reads CASSPPTGGHSGANVLTF. The CDR3 region has the DNA TGTGCCAGCAGCCCGCCGACAGGGGGCCATTCTGGGGCCAACGTCCTGACTTTC.

With respect to this clone: At one end, the junction sequence differs from germline, possibly due to a read error. The same CDR3 also results from other DNA sequences found in this sample. The V call is TRBV30, the J call TRBJ1-1; no definite D call. This CDR3 comprises 13 residues. Germline values: CDR1 GTSNPN, CDR2 SVGIG (reference sequence). This chain's CDR3 is CAWIASMNTEAFF. CDR3 bases: TGTGCCTGGATCGCCTCCATGAACACTGAAGCTTTCTTC.

The gene calls are TRBV27 and TRBJ1-1; D may be TRBD1 (5 bases). This CDR3 is built from 12 residues. CDR1 MNHEY and CDR2 SMNVEV come from the germline V gene (reference sequence). Trimming left V 0 bases short and J 8 bases short, with 7 bases between. CDR3 protein: CASSLSRGEAFF. CDR3 DNA sequence: TGTGCCAGCAGTTTATCTAGGGGCGAAGCTTTCTTT.

The rearrangement uses TRBV9 and TRBJ1-1, with D possibly TRBD1 on 6 matching bases. The CDR3 contains 13 residues. Trimming cost V 4 bases and J 1 base, with 8 bases left between them. CDR1 and CDR2 (germline): SGDLS, YYNGEE. The CDR3 is CASSQTGNTEAFF. DNA of the CDR3: TGTGCCAGCAGCCAGACAGGGAACACTGAAGCTTTCTTT.

On this clone: Within the sample, other DNA sequences also encode this same CDR3. J is TRBJ2-2 and V is TRBV7-3, with D unresolved. Germline assignment: CDR1 SGHTA and CDR2 FQGTGA. The CDR3 runs 14 residues. With 6 bases removed from V and 2 bases from J, the gap between germline ends came to 10 bases. CDR3 bases: TGTGCCAGCAGTCTTGCGCCTAACACCGGGGAGCTGTTTTTT. This sequence encodes CASSLAPNTGELFF.

This clone was recorded only once. The rearrangement joins TRBV19 to TRBJ2-1, with D perhaps matching TRBD1 or TRBD2 (5 bases each). This CDR3 is 16 amino acids long. The V gene lost 5 bases and the J gene lost 7 bases, with 21 bases spanning the gap. Germline CDR1 LNHDA, CDR2 SQIVND (reference sequence). As DNA, the CDR3 is TGTGCCAGTAGTGGGGGTGGGCTAGGAGAATTAAATGAGCAGTTCTTC. Its translation: CASSGGGLGELNEQFF.

This CDR3 is CASSPLIVGGNTGELFF. The CDR3 nucleotides are TGTGCCAGCTCACCACTGATCGTGGGGGGGAACACCGGGGAGCTGTTTTTT. This chain links TRBV18 with TRBJ2-2, with D perhaps matching TRBD2 (6 bases). Trimming removed 1 base from V and 1 base from J, with 13 bases in between. Germline V gene lookup returns CDR1 KGHSH and CDR2 LQKENI. This CDR3 contains 17 residues.

To note about this clone: The junction does not match germline at one end; this may be a read error. The rearrangement links TRBV4-1 to TRBJ2-3, with D possibly TRBD2 on 5 matching bases. CDR1 is MGHRA, CDR2 YSYEKL, per germline. The CDR3 runs 13 residues. The CDR3, as DNA: TGCGCCAGCAGCCAAGATCGTCAGCGGCCCCAAATTTTT. Encoded protein: CASSQDRQRPQIF.

This sequence joins TRBV28 and TRBJ2-6, with TRBD2 identical over 10 bases. V lost 6 bases to trimming and J lost 0 bases; unmatched junction nucleotides: 8. From germline, CDR1 is MDHEN and CDR2 SYDVKM. The CDR3 loop spans 18 amino acids. The CDR3 loop is CASSPSGRANSGANVLTF. The CDR3 nucleotides are TGTGCCAGCAGCCCGAGCGGGAGGGCTAACTCTGGGGCCAACGTCCTGACTTTC.

The chain recombines TRBV18 with TRBJ2-4; weak D call: TRBD2 (5 bases). Germline V gene lookup returns CDR1 KGHSH and CDR2 LQKENI. Between the trimmed V and J ends, which lost 3 bases and 8 bases, there was a span of 11 bases. The CDR3 loop spans 13 amino acids. The CDR3 here is CASSPATTDIQYF. DNA of the CDR3: TGTGCCAGCTCACCGGCGACTACCGACATTCAGTACTTC.

The J gene is TRBJ2-1, the V gene TRBV6-5; perhaps D is TRBD1 or TRBD2 (5 bases each). V was trimmed by 4 bases and J by 8 bases, leaving 15 bases between them. Per germline, CDR1 MNHEY and CDR2 SVGAGI. The CDR3 spans 14 residues. The CDR3 reads CASSLGTRTYEQFF. The CDR3 DNA sequence: TGTGCCAGCAGTTTAGGGACCCGGACGTATGAGCAGTTCTTC.

The V and J genes are TRBV5-4 and TRBJ2-7; D remains ambiguous. CDR1 and CDR2 from the germline V gene are SGHNT and YYREEE (reference sequence). V lost 1 base and J lost 6, with 14 bases in between. This CDR3 is built from 14 residues. CDR3 sequence (DNA): TGTGCCAGCAGCTTGTCCCAACGACCTAGCGAGCAGTACTTC. It encodes CASSLSQRPSEQYF.

The V gene is TRBV28, the J gene TRBJ1-5; TRBD1 matches 7 bases. The CDR3 length is 16 residues. Germline CDR1 is MDHEN and CDR2 is SYDVKM. The J segment lost 5 bases and the V segment lost 3 bases, leaving 10 bases of the junction unmatched. CDR3 in amino acids: CASSLRGAGGHQPQHF. CDR3 bases: TGTGCCAGCAGTTTGAGGGGGGCAGGGGGACATCAGCCCCAGCATTTT.